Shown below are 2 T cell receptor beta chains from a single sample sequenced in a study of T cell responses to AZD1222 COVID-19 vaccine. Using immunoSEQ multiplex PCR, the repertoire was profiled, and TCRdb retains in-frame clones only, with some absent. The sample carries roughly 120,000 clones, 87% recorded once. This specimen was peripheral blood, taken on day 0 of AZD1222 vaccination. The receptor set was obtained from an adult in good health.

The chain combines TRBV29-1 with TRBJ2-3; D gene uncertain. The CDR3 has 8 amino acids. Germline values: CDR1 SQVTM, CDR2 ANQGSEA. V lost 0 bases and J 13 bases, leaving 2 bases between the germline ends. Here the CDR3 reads CSVEDKYF. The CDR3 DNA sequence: TGCAGCGTTGAAGACAAGTATTTT.

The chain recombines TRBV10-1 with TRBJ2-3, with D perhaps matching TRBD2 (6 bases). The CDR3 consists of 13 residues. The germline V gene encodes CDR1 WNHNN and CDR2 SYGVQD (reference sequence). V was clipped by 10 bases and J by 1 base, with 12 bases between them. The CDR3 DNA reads TGCGCCACCAAACCTAGCGGCACAGATACGCAGTATTTT. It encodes CATKPSGTDTQYF.